A selection of T cell receptor beta chains follows, all from one sample in a study of shared clonotypes between healthy human individuals. Clones were sequenced by immunoSEQ multiplex PCR, and TCRdb holds only the in-frame ones, with some missing. Here the sample spans some 1,900,000 clones, just under 95% being singletons. The sample consisted of naive CD8+ T cells sorted from blood. The source is a man aged 18 to 30 in good health. The CDR3 runs from the conserved cysteine through the conserved F or W. The D gene is left open where the match is weak. Clone sizes are given selectively: once, few, many, or a class where the clone is expanded.

j_call	clone_size	d_call	cdr3_length	v_call	cdr3_nt	cdr3_aa
TRBJ2-7	once	TRBD1	15	TRBV5-1	TGCGCCAGCAGCTTGGTACCGGGACAGGCCCACGAGCAGTACTTC	CASSLVPGQAHEQYF
TRBJ1-1	.	TRBD1	17	TRBV11-2	TGTGCCAGCAGCTTAGAGGGACAGGGGGCCTTGAACACTGAAGCTTTCTTT	CASSLEGQGALNTEAFF
TRBJ2-3	.	.	16	TRBV5-1	TGCGCCAGCAGCTTGGGCTCCGAGAGGGGAGGAGATACGCAGTATTTT	CASSLGSERGGDTQYF
TRBJ2-3	.	.	16	TRBV19	TGTGCCAGTAGTATGTTTTCAGGAGATAGCACAGATACGCAGTATTTT	CASSMFSGDSTDTQYF
TRBJ2-3	.	.	13	TRBV4-3	TGCGCCAGTCGGGGGCTCGGGGGGGATACGCAGTATTTT	CASRGLGGDTQYF
TRBJ1-6	.	.	16	TRBV5-5	TGTGCCAGCAGCTTGGTGGGCTACTCCTATAATTCACCCCTCCACTTT	CASSLVGYSYNSPLHF
TRBJ2-3	few	.	15	TRBV2	TGTGCCGGGGACGGCCTAGGGGGGGTCACAGATACGCAGTATTTT	CAGDGLGGVTDTQYF
TRBJ1-1	few	.	12	TRBV5-4	TGTGCCAGCAGCTTGGATCGGGAGGAAGCTTTCTTT	CASSLDREEAFF
TRBJ2-7	.	.	13	TRBV5-1	TGCGCCAGCAGCTTAGAGGGACCCTACGAGCAGTACTTC	CASSLEGPYEQYF
TRBJ1-6	.	TRBD1	15	TRBV7-9	TGTGCCAGCAGCACCGACAGGGTACCCAATTCACCCCTCCACTTT	CASSTDRVPNSPLHF
TRBJ2-1	.	TRBD2	15	TRBV27	TGTGCCAGCAGTTTTTTCGCGGGGGCCTACAATGAGCAGTTCTTC	CASSFFAGAYNEQFF